Following are 9 T cell receptor beta chains from one sample sequenced in a study of cytomegalovirus exposure and HLA in healthy donors (dated by TCRdb to 2016 to 2017). Libraries came from the immunoSEQ multiplex PCR assay. A mixture of 60 forward primers for TCR Vbeta segments and 13 reverse primers for TCR Jbeta segments was used in the multiplex PCR. In TCRdb, the immuneACCESS table is reduced to in-frame sequences with V and J assigned. These tables do not hold every clone; where another copy was compared, an unresolved V gene accounts for under half, and the others remain unexplained. Present in this sample are 150,000 to 200,000 clones, 68% of which were seen just once. The ten largest clones add up to less than 3.5% of the sample. Source material: PBMCs. The receptors derive from a woman aged 35 to 49 in good health and CMV-seropositive.

The rearrangement uses TRBV19 and TRBJ2-7; 8 bases are shared with TRBD1. V lost 4 bases to trimming and J lost 5 bases; unmatched junction nucleotides: 10. The germline V gene has CDR1 LNHDA and CDR2 SQIVND (reference sequence). The CDR3 runs to 15 residues. The CDR3 nucleotides are TGTGCCAGTAGTACCCGGACAGGGCAGGGGAACGAGCAGTACTTC. This encodes CASSTRTGQGNEQYF.

This clone was counted between two and nine times. V and J are TRBV7-9 and TRBJ2-1; 14 bases agree with TRBD2. Unmatched junction bases numbered 9, after V lost 5 bases and J lost 6 bases. Germline assignment: CDR1 SEHNR and CDR2 FQNEAQ (reference sequence). CDR3 length: 17 amino acids. The CDR3 sequence: CASSTNSGTSGSNEQFF. CDR3 in DNA: TGTGCCAGCAGCACCAATTCCGGGACTAGCGGGAGCAATGAGCAGTTCTTC.

The rearrangement uses TRBV5-1 and TRBJ1-2, with unresolved D. This CDR3 region has 16 residues. CDR1 SGHRS and CDR2 YFSETQ come from the germline V gene. The ends were cut back, 0 bases at V and 3 bases at J, with 15 bases in the middle. For the CDR3, the DNA is TGCGCCAGCAGCTTGGTTTCGGTCAGCGTGGACTATGGCTACACCTTC. Protein: CASSLVSVSVDYGYTF.

The rearrangement joins TRBV21-1 to TRBJ2-2; TRBD2 was called by the table and not checked on the DNA. TRBV21-1 is flagged as a pseudogene. The CDR3 sequence is 19 residues long. The CDR3 nucleotides are TGTGCCAGCAGCACCCCGGGACTAGCGGGAGCTGGGCCCCCCGGGGAGCTGTTTTTT. This translates into CASSTPGLAGAGPPGELFF.

The V gene is TRBV23-1, the J gene TRBJ2-1; a weak D match, TRBD1 (7 bases). TRBV23-1 is reported as an ORF; its role is uncertain. This CDR3 contains 16 residues. V dropped 2 bases and J dropped 4 bases, with 15 bases sitting between them. CDR3 sequence (DNA): TGCGCCAGCAGTCAAGAGCGCAGGGGGGCATACAATGAGCAGTTCTTC. This sequence encodes CASSQERRGAYNEQFF.

The chain couples TRBV5-6 to TRBJ2-7; TRBD2 matches at 9 bases. This CDR3 has 15 residues. The ends lost 0 bases at V and 5 bases at J; junction bases unmatched: 6. Germline V CDR1 and CDR2: SGHDT, YYEEEE. The CDR3 reads CASSLGLAELDEQYF. In DNA, the CDR3 is TGTGCCAGCAGCTTGGGACTAGCGGAGCTGGACGAGCAGTACTTC.

Only one count was recorded for this clone. The chain carries TRBV15 and TRBJ2-1; 7 bases align to TRBD2. V lost 5 bases to trimming and J lost 0 bases; unmatched junction nucleotides: 1. This CDR3 region has 14 residues. Germline CDR1 is LNHNV and CDR2 is YYDKDF (reference sequence). The DNA for the CDR3 is TGTGCCACCAGCGGGGGGGACTCCTACAATGAGCAGTTCTTC. Translating gives CATSGGDSYNEQFF.

The table lists this clone with a count of one. The chain links TRBV4-1 to TRBJ2-7; tentative D call: TRBD1 (6 bases). The CDR3 loop spans 15 amino acids. Germline values: CDR1 MGHRA, CDR2 YSYEKL. The ends were cut back, 3 bases at V and 9 bases at J, with 21 bases in the middle. In nucleotides, the CDR3 is TGCGCCAGCAGCCAGACCGAGAGGGGCAGGGGCGGGCAGTACTTC. Protein sequence: CASSQTERGRGGQYF.

This chain joins TRBV7-2 and TRBJ1-2; 9 positions agree with TRBD1. Losses at the gene ends were 4 bases for V and 7 bases for J; bases not matched to a gene: 7. The CDR3 contains 14 residues. CDR1 SGHTA and CDR2 FQGNSA come from the germline V gene. The CDR3 protein is CASSSSGTGFGYTF. CDR3 DNA: TGTGCCAGCAGCTCCTCCGGGACAGGGTTTGGCTACACCTTC.